This T cell receptor (beta chain) was observed in a study of T-cell memory formation after mild COVID-19. Overall study findings and caveats: Pre-infection memory harbored some responding clones, suggesting cross-reactive memory joined. The study found balanced CD4/CD8 in clones contracting day 15 to 85 and a CD4+ lean in later expanders.

With respect to this clonotype: Its antigen is undetermined.

CDR1 is DFQATT and CDR2 is SNEGSKA in the germline V gene (reference sequence). V lost 6 bases to trimming and J lost 6 bases; unmatched junction nucleotides: 18. CDR3 size: 16 residues. Constant-segment primers and 5'RACE yielded cDNA libraries for TCR alpha and TCR beta, each carrying sample barcodes and UMIs. TCRdb reprocessed the 5' RACE reads via MiXCR and lists one record per CDR3 protein. The sample contains around 530,000 distinct CDR3 sequences, roughly 22% of which appear only once. Sequencing was done on a sample of PBMCs or a T cell subset sorted from them (not recorded which). The rearrangement joins TRBV20-1 to TRBJ1-2; 8 bases fit TRBD1. This receptor was obtained from an adult woman who had mild COVID-19 (a few samples of this study predate the infection). Cell type and time point are not known. The CDR3 DNA reads TGCAGTGCAACCGACAGGGGCCGCGTGGGCTTGGATGGCTACACCTTC. This gives the protein CSATDRGRVGLDGYTF.